The rows below give T cell receptor beta chains drawn from one sample of a study of tumour-infiltrating T cells in Burkitt lymphoma. Method: immunoSEQ multiplex PCR; TCRdb's copy keeps in-frame clones and lacks some. Of roughly 480 clones listed, roughly a sixth were seen once; the top ten hold roughly three quarters. The specimen was tumor tissue. The receptors derive from a human donor with Burkitt lymphoma. The CDR3 runs from the conserved cysteine through the conserved F or W. The D gene is left open where the match is weak. Clone size is not always given. Where it is, it says once, few, many or a class for expanded clones.

J: TRBJ2-2; D: -; size: large; V: TRBV18; DNA: TGTGCCAGCTCAGAGGGGGTGAACACCGGGGAGCTGTTTTTT; CDR3: CASSEGVNTGELFF
J: TRBJ2-5; D: TRBD1; size: -; V: TRBV6-5; DNA: TGTGCCAGCAGTTCCTCCGGGACAGAAGAGACCCAGTACTTC; CDR3: CASSSSGTEETQYF
J: TRBJ2-2; D: -; size: -; V: TRBV14; DNA: TGTGCCAGCAGCCCTATCTCGCCCGGGGAGCTGTTTTTT; CDR3: CASSPISPGELFF